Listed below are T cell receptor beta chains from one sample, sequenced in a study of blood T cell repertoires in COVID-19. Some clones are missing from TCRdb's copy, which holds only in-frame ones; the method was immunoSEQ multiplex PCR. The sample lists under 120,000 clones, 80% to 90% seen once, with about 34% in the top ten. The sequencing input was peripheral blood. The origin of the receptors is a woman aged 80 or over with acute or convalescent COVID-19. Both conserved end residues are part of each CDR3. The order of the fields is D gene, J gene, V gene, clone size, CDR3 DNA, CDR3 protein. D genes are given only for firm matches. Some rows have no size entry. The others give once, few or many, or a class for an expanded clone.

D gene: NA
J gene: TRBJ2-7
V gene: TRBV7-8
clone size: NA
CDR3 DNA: TGTGCCAGCAGCGTGACAGTTGGCTACTACGAGCAGTACTTC
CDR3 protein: CASSVTVGYYEQYF

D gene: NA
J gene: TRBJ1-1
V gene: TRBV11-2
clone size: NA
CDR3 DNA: TGTGCCAGCAGCGGCCCCAGTTACACTGAAGCTTTCTTT
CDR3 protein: CASSGPSYTEAFF

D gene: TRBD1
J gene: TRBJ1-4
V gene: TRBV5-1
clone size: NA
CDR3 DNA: TGCGCCAGCAGCTTGCTAAGCCGGGACAGCGGTTATGAAAAACTGTTTTTT
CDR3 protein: CASSLLSRDSGYEKLFF

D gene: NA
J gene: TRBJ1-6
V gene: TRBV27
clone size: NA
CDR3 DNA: TGTGCCAGCAGTTTATTGGGGGGTTTGGCACCCCTCCACTTT
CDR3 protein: CASSLLGGLAPLHF

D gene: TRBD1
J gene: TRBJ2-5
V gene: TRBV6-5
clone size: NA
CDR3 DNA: TGTGCCAGCAGTACAGGGGGCGCGGGGACCCAGTACTTC
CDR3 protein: CASSTGGAGTQYF

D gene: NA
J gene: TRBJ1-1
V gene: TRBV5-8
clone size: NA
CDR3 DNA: TGTGCCAGCAGGAAGGGACACGTCGACACTGAAGCTTTCTTT
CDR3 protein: CASRKGHVDTEAFF

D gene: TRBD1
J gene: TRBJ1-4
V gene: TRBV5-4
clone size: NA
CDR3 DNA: TGTGCCAGCAGCCACCCGGGACAGGGAGAAAAACTGTTTTTT
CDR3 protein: CASSHPGQGEKLFF

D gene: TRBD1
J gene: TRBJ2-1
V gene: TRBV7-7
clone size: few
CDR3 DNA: TGTGCCAGCAGTCCACAGGGGGATTATGGCGGTGAGCAGTTCTTC
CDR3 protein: CASSPQGDYGGEQFF

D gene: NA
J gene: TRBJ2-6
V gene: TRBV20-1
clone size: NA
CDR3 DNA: TGCAGTGCTAGTCGCGGGTCTGGGGCCAACGTCCTGACTTTC
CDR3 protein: CSASRGSGANVLTF

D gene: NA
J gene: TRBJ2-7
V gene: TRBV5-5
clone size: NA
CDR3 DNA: TGTGCCAGCAGCTCCGATGGTGAGGGGAGGCGCGAGCAGTACTTC
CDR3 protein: CASSSDGEGRREQYF

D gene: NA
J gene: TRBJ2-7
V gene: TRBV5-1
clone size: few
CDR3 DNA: TGCGCCAGCAGCCAACTGACAGGTGATTCCTACGAGCAGTACTTC
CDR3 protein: CASSQLTGDSYEQYF

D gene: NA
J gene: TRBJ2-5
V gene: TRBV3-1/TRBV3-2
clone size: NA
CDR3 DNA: TGTGCCAGCAGCCAAGATAGGGGTATGGAGACCCAGTACTTC
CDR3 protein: CASSQDRGMETQYF

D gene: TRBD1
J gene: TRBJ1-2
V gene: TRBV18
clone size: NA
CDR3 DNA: TGTGCCAGCTCACCGCAGCTCGGGACAGATTATGGCTACACCTTC
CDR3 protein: CASSPQLGTDYGYTF

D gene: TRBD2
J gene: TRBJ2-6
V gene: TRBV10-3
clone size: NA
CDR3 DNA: TGTGCCATCAGTGAGTCTGGGGGGGCTGGGGCCAACGTCCTGACTTTC
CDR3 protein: CAISESGGAGANVLTF

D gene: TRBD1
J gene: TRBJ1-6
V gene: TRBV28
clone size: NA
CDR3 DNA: TGTGCCAGCAACAGGGGTAATTCACCCCTCCACTTT
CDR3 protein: CASNRGNSPLHF

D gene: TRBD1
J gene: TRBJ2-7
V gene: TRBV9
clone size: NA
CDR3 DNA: TGTGCCAGCAGCGTAGCCGAGGGGGCTATGTGGGAGCAGTACTTC
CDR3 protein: CASSVAEGAMWEQYF

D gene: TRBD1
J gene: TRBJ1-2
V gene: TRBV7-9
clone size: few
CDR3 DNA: TGTGCCAGCAGACCAATTTACAGGGGGCGCGATGGCTACACCTTC
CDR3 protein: CASRPIYRGRDGYTF

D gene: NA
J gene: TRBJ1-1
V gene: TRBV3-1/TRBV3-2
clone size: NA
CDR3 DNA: TGTGCCAGCAGCCGCGACGGGGGAGCTAACACTGAAGCTTTCTTT
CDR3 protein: CASSRDGGANTEAFF

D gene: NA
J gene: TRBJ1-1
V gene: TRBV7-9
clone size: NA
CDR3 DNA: TGTGCCAGCAGCCTCACAGGCGCCGGGAACACTGAAGCTTTCTTT
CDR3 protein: CASSLTGAGNTEAFF

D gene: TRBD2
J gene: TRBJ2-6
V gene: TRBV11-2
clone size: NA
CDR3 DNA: TGTGCCAGCATCCCGGGGGGGGCGCCCGGGGCCAACGTCCTGACTTTC
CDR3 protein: CASIPGGAPGANVLTF

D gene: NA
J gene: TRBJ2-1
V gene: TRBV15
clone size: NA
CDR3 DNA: TGTGCCACCAGCAGAGTATGGGCCGACAATGAGCAGTTCTTC
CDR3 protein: CATSRVWADNEQFF

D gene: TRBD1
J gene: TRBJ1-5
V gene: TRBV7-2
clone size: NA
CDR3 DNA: TGTGCCAGCAGCTTGGGACAGAATAATCAGCCCCAGCATTTT
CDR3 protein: CASSLGQNNQPQHF

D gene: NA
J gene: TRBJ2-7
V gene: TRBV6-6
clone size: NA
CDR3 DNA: TGTGCCAGCAGCCGGTTTGTGGACAGACCATCCTACGAGCAGTACTTC
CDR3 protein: CASSRFVDRPSYEQYF

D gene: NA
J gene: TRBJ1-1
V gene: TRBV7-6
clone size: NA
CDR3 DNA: TGTGCCAGCAGAAAAAAGGAGAGCTACACTGAAGCTTTCTTT
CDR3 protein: CASRKKESYTEAFF

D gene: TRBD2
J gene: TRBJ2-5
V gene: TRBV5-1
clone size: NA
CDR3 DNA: TGCGCCAGCAGCTTGGGGTTACAGCGGGGGTTCCAAGAGACCCAGTACTTC
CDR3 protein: CASSLGLQRGFQETQYF

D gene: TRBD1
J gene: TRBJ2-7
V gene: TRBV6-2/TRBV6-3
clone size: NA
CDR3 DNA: TGTGCCAGCAGTTATCAGGGGGTCCCCTACGAGCAGTACTTC
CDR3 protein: CASSYQGVPYEQYF

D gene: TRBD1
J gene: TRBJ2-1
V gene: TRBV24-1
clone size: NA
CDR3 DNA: TGTGCCACCAGTGATCCGCCTGGGACAGGGCTCAATGAGCAGTTCTTC
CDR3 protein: CATSDPPGTGLNEQFF

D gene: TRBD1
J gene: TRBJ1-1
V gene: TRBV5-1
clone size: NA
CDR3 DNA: TGCGCCAGCAGCTGGGCGTTAACAGGGGCCACTGAAGCTTTCTTT
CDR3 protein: CASSWALTGATEAFF